This T cell receptor beta chain was observed in a study of cytomegalovirus exposure and HLA in healthy donors. Study-level results: V segments that were indistinguishable, TRBV6-2 and TRBV6-3 among them, were omitted from analysis. Later genetic work tied a missense DCLRE1C variant to beta-chain V and J trimming. Highly shared sequence variants in one cluster were likely a sequencing artifact.

On this clone: Its antigen is not known.

V was cut by 10 bases and J by 0 bases, with 20 bases left in between. From germline, CDR1 is LNHDA and CDR2 SQIVND (reference sequence). CDR3 length: 16 amino acids. PCR involved 60 Vbeta and 13 Jbeta primers. Assay used: immunoSEQ multiplex PCR; TCRdb lists only in-frame clones, some missing. The sample contains around 170,000 clones, roughly 80% of which appear only once. The rearrangement links TRBV19 to TRBJ2-3; the D gene is possibly TRBD2 (6 bases). The sequenced sample consisted of PBMCs. This sequence was found in a man aged 50 to 59 in good health and CMV-seronegative. The CDR3 DNA reads as TGTGCCACCTCGCCGTACTTAGGGACTAGCACAGATACGCAGTATTTT. Amino acids: CATSPYLGTSTDTQYF. The full variable domain, its missing parts supplied by reference TRBV19 and TRBJ2-3, is DGGITQSPKYLFRKEGQNVTLSCEQNLNHDAMYWYRQDPGQGLRLIYYSQIVNDFQKGDIAEGYSVSREKKESFPLTVTSAQKNPTAFYLCATSPYLGTSTDTQYFGPGTRLTVL.